A selection of T cell receptor beta chains follows, all from one sample in a study of T cells in Graves' hyperthyroidism and ophthalmopathy. TCRdb fed the multiplex PCR reads into MiXCR, producing one record per CDR3 protein. The top ten hold roughly 4.5% of the sample, which has hundreds of thousands of distinct CDR3 sequences, about 15% seen once. What was sequenced was blood. All receptors come from a woman between 40 and 55 years old with Graves' ophthalmopathy. Both conserved end residues are part of each CDR3. D genes are given only for firm matches. A row's size may be missing; if present it is once, few, many or a size class.

d_gene | j_gene | v_gene | abundance | CDR3nt | CDR3aa
NA | TRBJ2-2 | TRBV11-2 | NA | TGTGCCAGCAGCTTAGGACAGGACCCGAGCACCGGGGAGCTGTTTTTT | CASSLGQDPSTGELFF
TRBD1 | TRBJ1-2 | TRBV30 | many | TGTGCCTGGAGGGGACAGAATTTGGCTAACTATGGCTACACCTTC | CAWRGQNLANYGYTF
TRBD1 | TRBJ1-2 | TRBV6-5 | many | TGTGCCAGCAGTTACGGGACAGGGCAAGGGAACACCTTC | CASSYGTGQGNTF
NA | TRBJ2-5 | TRBV20-1 | many | TGCAGTGCTAGAGGCTACCAAGAGACCCAGTACTTC | CSARGYQETQYF
TRBD1 | TRBJ2-7 | TRBV7-2 | many | TGTGCCAGCAGCGCGACGAGACAGGGCAACGAGCAGTACTTC | CASSATRQGNEQYF
NA | TRBJ2-7 | TRBV6-2/TRBV6-3 | many | TGTGCCAGCAGCCGAGACAACTACGAGCAGTACTTC | CASSRDNYEQYF
TRBD1 | TRBJ2-5 | TRBV10-3 | many | TGTGCCATCAGTCAGGGACAGACGTTCCAAGAGACCCAGTACTTC | CAISQGQTFQETQYF
NA | TRBJ2-7 | TRBV19 | many | TGTGCCAGTAGTATAGTAGGGGGTCCAAATCCCTACGAGCAGTACTTC | CASSIVGGPNPYEQYF
TRBD2 | TRBJ2-5 | TRBV7-9 | many | TGTGCCAGCAGCATAGAAGCGGGAGTTCTAGAGACCCAGTACTTC | CASSIEAGVLETQYF
NA | TRBJ2-2 | TRBV27 | many | TGTGCCAGCAGTCCATGGGGGAGACCTACCGGGGAGCTGTTTTTT | CASSPWGRPTGELFF
TRBD2 | TRBJ2-7 | TRBV4-1 | NA | TGCGCCAGCAGCCAAGTCGCTAGCGGGAGGACACGCTACGAGCAGTACTTC | CASSQVASGRTRYEQYF
NA | TRBJ2-2 | TRBV19 | few | TGTGCCAGTAGTATAGGAAGGTGGGGGGCCGGGGAGCTGTTTTTT | CASSIGRWGAGELFF
NA | TRBJ1-1 | TRBV14 | many | TGTGCCAGCAGCCAACTGACAGGTTGGGTCACTGAAGCTTTCTTT | CASSQLTGWVTEAFF
NA | TRBJ1-5 | TRBV6-5 | NA | TGTGCCAGCAGTTACCCGGGACACTTAAATCAGCCCCAGCATTTT | CASSYPGHLNQPQHF
TRBD2 | TRBJ2-2 | TRBV11-2 | many | TGTGCCAGCAGCTTTGGGACTAGCGGGAACGGGGAGCTGTTTTTT | CASSFGTSGNGELFF
NA | TRBJ2-5 | TRBV19 | many | TGTGCCAGTAGTATTGAACCCGAGACCCAGTACTTC | CASSIEPETQYF
TRBD2 | TRBJ2-2 | TRBV6-1 | many | TGTGCCAGCAGTGCGACGTCGGGACTAGCTGGAACCGGGGAGCTGTTTTTT | CASSATSGLAGTGELFF
NA | TRBJ2-7 | TRBV5-1 | few | TGCGCCAGCAGCTTGTACCAGGGGACTTACGAGCAGTACTTC | CASSLYQGTYEQYF